One and the same sample provided the 25 T cell receptor beta chains below, sequenced in a study of cytomegalovirus exposure and HLA in healthy donors. A multiplex PCR was run with 60 Vbeta primers and 13 Jbeta primers. Sequenced by immunoSEQ multiplex PCR; TCRdb stores in-frame clones only, minus some. The profile shows more than 95,000 clones, around 72% of them singletons. Sequenced: PBMCs. These TCRs come from a woman aged 50 to 60 in good health and CMV-seropositive.

The J gene is TRBJ1-1, the V gene TRBV25-1; no clear D gene. CDR3 size: 12 residues. The V end was cut by 7 bases, the J end by 6 bases, with 12 bases between. Per germline, CDR1 MGHDK and CDR2 SYGVNS. This CDR3 is CASKSGRAEAFF. The CDR3 DNA is TGTGCCAGCAAGTCGGGGAGGGCTGAAGCTTTCTTT.

The chain links TRBV6-5 to TRBJ2-7; 7 bases are a match to TRBD1. Germline CDR1 MNHEY, CDR2 SVGAGI. CDR3 length: 13 residues. V trimming: 6 bases; J trimming: 3 bases; junction bases outside the gene matches: 5. This chain's CDR3 is CASSSGQDYEQYF. As DNA, the CDR3 is TGTGCCAGCAGCTCTGGACAGGACTACGAGCAGTACTTC.

This clone was seen a handful of times. The J gene is TRBJ1-1, the V gene TRBV7-2; tentative D call: TRBD1 (6 bases). The germline gives CDR1 SGHTA, CDR2 FQGNSA. V lost 1 base to trimming and J lost 1 base, with 16 bases between them. This CDR3 has 17 residues. In nucleotides, the CDR3 is TGTGCCAGCAGCTTAGGAGGCAGGGGTTATTGGAACACTGAAGCTTTCTTT. Amino acid sequence: CASSLGGRGYWNTEAFF.

This chain uses TRBV18 with TRBJ1-3, with 7 positions matching TRBD1. CDR3 length: 14 amino acids. Losses at the gene ends were 6 bases for V and 0 bases for J; bases not matched to a gene: 2. In germline, CDR1 is KGHSH, CDR2 LQKENI. The CDR3 loop reads CASSRGHSGNTIYF. The CDR3 DNA sequence: TGTGCCAGCTCGAGGGGGCACTCTGGAAACACCATATATTTT.

This chain joins TRBV7-8 and TRBJ1-5; D remains ambiguous. CDR1 is SGHVS and CDR2 is FQNEAQ in the germline V gene. The CDR3 extends over 16 amino acids. The V end lost 5 bases, the J end lost 1 base, and 15 bases lay between the germline ends. CDR3 DNA: TGTGCCAGCAGCCCCGGTCGGGGATTAAGCAATCAGCCCCAGCATTTT. It translates to CASSPGRGLSNQPQHF.

The V call is TRBV7-6, the J call TRBJ2-1, with D possibly being TRBD1 (6 bases). The V and J ends lost 0 bases and 10 bases respectively, with 10 bases between them. Per the germline V gene, CDR1 is SGHVS and CDR2 is FNYEAQ. The CDR3 extends over 13 amino acids. CDR3 DNA: TGTGCCAGCAGCTTAGCGCAGAGGGGGGAGCAGTTCTTC. This gives the protein CASSLAQRGEQFF.

This clone was observed once. The V gene is TRBV18, the J gene TRBJ2-2; tentative D call: TRBD1 (6 bases). Germline-derived CDR1 and CDR2 are KGHSH and LQKENI. The CDR3 length is 16 residues. The germline V and J ends were trimmed by 2 bases and 7 bases, with 17 bases remaining between them. CDR3 loop: CASSPRAGQSGGELFF. For the CDR3, the DNA is TGTGCCAGCTCACCAAGGGCAGGACAGTCGGGCGGGGAGCTGTTTTTT.

The chain has TRBV5-6 and TRBJ1-4, with unresolved D. The CDR3 has 14 amino acids. The V gene lost 0 bases and the J gene lost 0 bases, with 3 bases spanning the gap. Germline V gives CDR1 SGHDT, CDR2 YYEEEE. In nucleotides, the CDR3 is TGTGCCAGCAGCTTGGCTGCAACTAATGAAAAACTGTTTTTT. Its translation is CASSLAATNEKLFF.

The chain is built from TRBV7-2 and TRBJ2-1; D uncertain. The germline V gene has CDR1 SGHTA and CDR2 FQGNSA. V lost 1 base and J 10 bases, leaving 17 bases between the germline ends. The CDR3 covers 15 residues. CDR3 sequence (DNA): TGTGCCAGCAGCTTAGGCCGAACCGGAGCACAAGAGCAGTTCTTC. Translation: CASSLGRTGAQEQFF.

Only a few counts were recorded for this clone. The rearrangement uses TRBV6-5 and TRBJ1-1, with D possibly matching TRBD1 (6 bases). This CDR3 is built from 14 residues. CDR1 is MNHEY, CDR2 SVGAGI, per germline. V was clipped by 2 bases and J by 4 bases, with 11 bases between them. The CDR3 DNA follows: TGTGCCAGCAGTTACCAGTCAGGGGTCACTGAAGCTTTCTTT. This translates into CASSYQSGVTEAFF.

The rearrangement links TRBV4-3 to TRBJ2-5; tentatively, D is TRBD1 (7 bases). Per germline, CDR1 LGHNA and CDR2 YSLEER. The CDR3 sequence is 16 residues long. The V end was cut by 0 bases, the J end by 10 bases, with 21 bases between. The CDR3 DNA is TGCGCCAGCAGCCAAGATTTGACTTCAGGGGGAGGCGGCCAGTACTTC. This encodes CASSQDLTSGGGGQYF.

This chain uses TRBV25-1 with TRBJ1-6, with TRBD1 as a possible D gene (5 bases). This CDR3 comprises 16 residues. Trimming left V 5 bases short and J 8 bases short, with 19 bases between. Germline V gene lookup returns CDR1 MGHDK and CDR2 SYGVNS. For the CDR3, the DNA is TGTGCCAGCAGTCGACGGGACGGGGGGGACCATTCACCCCTCCACTTT. As protein: CASSRRDGGDHSPLHF.

This rearrangement joins TRBV19 to TRBJ2-7; 9 nucleotides align to TRBD2. J lost 4 bases, V lost 4 bases, and 11 bases had no gene match. From germline, CDR1 is LNHDA and CDR2 SQIVND (reference sequence). This CDR3 contains 16 residues. CDR3 protein: CASSTTLGLARYEQYF. The CDR3 coding sequence is TGTGCCAGTAGTACTACCCTGGGACTAGCTAGGTACGAGCAGTACTTC.

The chain couples TRBV7-9 to TRBJ2-7; the match to TRBD1 covers 11 bases. The V gene's germline CDR1 is SEHNR and CDR2 FQNEAQ (reference sequence). This CDR3 has 13 amino acids. V was clipped by 5 bases and J by 9 bases; unmatched bases: 6. In DNA form, the CDR3 reads TGTGCCAGCAGCCCTGGACAGGGGGCAATGCAGTACTTC. Protein sequence: CASSPGQGAMQYF.

This rearrangement joins TRBV7-9 to TRBJ2-1, with 13 bases lining up with TRBD2. The CDR3 is 16 amino acids. The germline V gene has CDR1 SEHNR and CDR2 FQNEAQ (reference sequence). V was clipped by 5 bases and J by 6 bases; unmatched bases: 7. The DNA for the CDR3 is TGTGCCAGCAGCCTTGCGGGACTAGCGGGAACCAATGAGCAGTTCTTC. Translation gives CASSLAGLAGTNEQFF.

The V call is TRBV15, the J call TRBJ2-3; D perhaps matches TRBD2 (7 bases). With 0 bases removed from V and 2 bases from J, the gap between germline ends came to 12 bases. CDR1 is LNHNV and CDR2 is YYDKDF in the germline V gene (reference sequence). There are 16 residues in the CDR3. CDR3 bases: TGTGCCACCAGCAGAGACTGGGGGGGCGTCACAGATACGCAGTATTTT. It is translated as CATSRDWGGVTDTQYF.

The chain carries TRBV7-9 and TRBJ2-7; D may be TRBD1 (7 bases). Trimming shortened V by 2 bases and J by 5 bases, and 25 bases separated the two germline ends. Germline CDR1 SEHNR, CDR2 FQNEAQ (reference sequence). This CDR3 is built from 18 residues. The CDR3 nucleotides are TGTGCCAGCAGCTTACGACCAGGACAGGCCACCGGGGAGGACGAGCAGTACTTC. Amino acids: CASSLRPGQATGEDEQYF.

V usage is TRBV19 and J usage is TRBJ2-3; 8 bases agree with TRBD2. This CDR3 contains 17 residues. CDR1 and CDR2 (germline): LNHDA, SQIVND (reference sequence). V gave up 2 bases and J gave up 2 bases; unmatched junction bases: 9. In DNA form, the CDR3 reads TGTGCCAGTAGTATAAGGGGTAGCGGGGTTTTCACAGATACGCAGTATTTT. Translating it yields CASSIRGSGVFTDTQYF.

The chain couples TRBV7-2 to TRBJ1-1; TRBD1 matches 7 bases. CDR1 is SGHTA, CDR2 FQGNSA, per germline. CDR3 size: 14 residues. V trimming: 3 bases; J trimming: 0 bases; junction bases outside the gene matches: 1. The CDR3 nucleotides read TGTGCCAGCAGCTTCGACAGGGTGAACACTGAAGCTTTCTTT. Its translation: CASSFDRVNTEAFF.

The chain carries TRBV6-5 and TRBJ2-1, with D uncertain. Trimming left V 3 bases short and J 4 bases short, with 13 bases between. This CDR3 contains 15 residues. Germline lookup yields CDR1 MNHEY and CDR2 SVGAGI. The CDR3 DNA is TGTGCCAGCAGTTATGCGGCACACCGGTACAATGAGCAGTTCTTC. Encoded protein: CASSYAAHRYNEQFF.

V is TRBV7-3 and J is TRBJ2-3; 8 nucleotides agree with TRBD1. Trimming took 5 bases from V and 5 from J; bases not matched to a gene: 6. The CDR3 has 14 residues. From germline, CDR1 is SGHTA and CDR2 FQGTGA. CDR3 sequence: CASSRTGFGDTQYF. CDR3 sequence (DNA): TGTGCCAGCAGCCGGACAGGGTTTGGAGATACGCAGTATTTT. Complete variable domain (other parts from reference TRBV7-3 and TRBJ2-3): GAGVSQTPSNKVTEKGKYVELRCDPISGHTALYWYRQSLGQGPEFLIYFQGTGAADDSGLPNDRFFAVRPEGSVSTLKIQRTERGDSAVYLCASSRTGFGDTQYFGPGTRLTVL.

The chain recombines TRBV6-5 with TRBJ2-2; 15 nucleotides align to TRBD2. This CDR3 comprises 15 residues. Trimming cost V 5 bases and J 11 bases; bases outside gene matches: 6. CDR1 is MNHEY, CDR2 SVGAGI, per germline. As DNA, the CDR3 is TGTGCCAGCAGTCCCCCGGGACTAGCGGGGGGCGAGCTGTTTTTT. Amino acids: CASSPPGLAGGELFF.

A single count supports this clone. This chain links TRBV11-3 with TRBJ2-7, with 10 positions matching TRBD2. The CDR3 is made up of 14 amino acids. Germline V gene lookup returns CDR1 SGHNT and CDR2 YENEEA. Germline trimming cut 2 bases from V and 4 bases from J; bases unmatched to any gene: 2. The DNA of the CDR3 is TGTGCCAGCAGCTTAAGCGGGGGGGCTTACGAGCAGTACTTC. Its protein is CASSLSGGAYEQYF.

The chain carries TRBV5-6 and TRBJ1-2; 8 bases agree with TRBD1. Germline-derived CDR1 and CDR2 are SGHDT and YYEEEE. The CDR3 extends over 15 amino acids. The V and J ends lost 0 bases and 5 bases, in that order; junction bases with no gene match: 6. This CDR3 is CASSLGAGGRYGYTF. DNA of the CDR3: TGTGCCAGCAGCTTGGGGGCAGGGGGCCGATATGGCTACACCTTC.

This clone has only a few counts. The CDR3 nucleotides are TGTGCCTCCGGGGAGGCAGATACGCAGTATTTT. Translation: CASGEADTQYF. This chain links TRBV2 with TRBJ2-3; tentative D call: TRBD2 (6 bases). This CDR3 comprises 11 residues. Per germline, CDR1 SNHLY and CDR2 FYNNEI. Trimming removed 11 bases at V and 4 bases at J, with 10 bases between.